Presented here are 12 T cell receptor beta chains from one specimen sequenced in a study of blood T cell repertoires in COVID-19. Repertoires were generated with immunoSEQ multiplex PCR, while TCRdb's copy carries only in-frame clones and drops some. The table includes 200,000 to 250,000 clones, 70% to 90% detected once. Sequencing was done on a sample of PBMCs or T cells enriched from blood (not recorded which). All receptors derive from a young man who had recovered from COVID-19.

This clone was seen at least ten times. The CDR3, as DNA: TGTGCCAGCTCACCACTGGGGGGAGACGAGCAGTACTTC. Residues: CASSPLGGDEQYF. The J gene is TRBJ2-7, the V gene TRBV18, with D perhaps TRBD2 (6 bases). Germline lookup yields CDR1 KGHSH and CDR2 LQKENI. V lost 1 base and J lost 5, with 9 bases in between. The CDR3 is made up of 13 amino acids.

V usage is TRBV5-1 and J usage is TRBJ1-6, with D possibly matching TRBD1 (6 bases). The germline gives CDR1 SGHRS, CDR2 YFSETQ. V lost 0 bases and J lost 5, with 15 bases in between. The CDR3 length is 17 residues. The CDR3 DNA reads TGCGCCAGCAGCTTGGTCCCGGACAGACTCGATAATTCACCCCTCCACTTT. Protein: CASSLVPDRLDNSPLHF.

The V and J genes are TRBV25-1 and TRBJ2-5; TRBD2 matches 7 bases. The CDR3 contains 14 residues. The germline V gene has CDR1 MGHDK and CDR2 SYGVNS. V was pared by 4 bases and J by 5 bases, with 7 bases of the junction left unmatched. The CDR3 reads CASSGGGSWETQYF. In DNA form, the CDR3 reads TGTGCCAGCAGTGGGGGGGGTTCTTGGGAGACCCAGTACTTC.

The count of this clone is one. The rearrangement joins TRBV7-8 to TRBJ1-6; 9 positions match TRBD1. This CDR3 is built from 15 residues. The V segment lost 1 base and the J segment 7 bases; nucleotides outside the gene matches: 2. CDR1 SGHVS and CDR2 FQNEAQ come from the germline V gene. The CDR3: CASSLDRGRNSPLHF. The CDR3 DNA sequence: TGTGCCAGCAGCTTAGACAGGGGGCGGAATTCACCCCTCCACTTT.

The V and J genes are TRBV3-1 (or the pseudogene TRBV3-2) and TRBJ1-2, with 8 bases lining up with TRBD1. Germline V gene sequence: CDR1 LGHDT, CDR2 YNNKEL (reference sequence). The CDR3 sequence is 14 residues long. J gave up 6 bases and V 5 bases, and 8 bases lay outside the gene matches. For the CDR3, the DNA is TGTGCCAGCAGCTATGGACAGGGCATGGATGGCTACACCTTC. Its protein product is CASSYGQGMDGYTF.

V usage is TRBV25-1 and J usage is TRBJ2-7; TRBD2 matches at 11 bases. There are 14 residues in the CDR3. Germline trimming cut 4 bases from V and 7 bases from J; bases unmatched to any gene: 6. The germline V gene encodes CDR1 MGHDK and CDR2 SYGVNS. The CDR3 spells CASSASGGFGEQYF. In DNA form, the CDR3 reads TGTGCCAGCAGTGCTAGCGGGGGGTTTGGTGAGCAGTACTTC.

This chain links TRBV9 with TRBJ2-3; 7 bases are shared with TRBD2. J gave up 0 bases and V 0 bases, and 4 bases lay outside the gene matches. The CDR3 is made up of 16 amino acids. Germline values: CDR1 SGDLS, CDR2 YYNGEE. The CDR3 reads CASSVGYGGSTDTQYF. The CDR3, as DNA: TGTGCCAGCAGCGTAGGATACGGGGGGAGCACAGATACGCAGTATTTT.

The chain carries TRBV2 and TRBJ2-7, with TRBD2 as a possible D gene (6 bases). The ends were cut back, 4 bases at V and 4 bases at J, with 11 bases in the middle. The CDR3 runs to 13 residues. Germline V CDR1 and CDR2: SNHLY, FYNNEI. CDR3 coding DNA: TGTGCCAGCAGTGTGGAGGGTTTGTACGAGCAGTACTTC. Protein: CASSVEGLYEQYF.

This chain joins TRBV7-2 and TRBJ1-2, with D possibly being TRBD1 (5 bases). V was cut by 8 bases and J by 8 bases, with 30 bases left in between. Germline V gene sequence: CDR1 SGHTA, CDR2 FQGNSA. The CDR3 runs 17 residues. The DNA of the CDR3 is TGTGCCAGCCAACGAAGCGTAGGGGCAGGGTATGATGGAGGCTACACCTTC. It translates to CASQRSVGAGYDGGYTF.

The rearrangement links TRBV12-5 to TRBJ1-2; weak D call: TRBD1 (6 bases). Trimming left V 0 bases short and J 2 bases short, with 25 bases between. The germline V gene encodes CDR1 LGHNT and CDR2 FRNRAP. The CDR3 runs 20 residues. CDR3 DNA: TGTGCTAGTGGTTTGGTACTCGGGACCGAGAACAGGGATGGAAACTATGGCTACACCTTC. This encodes CASGLVLGTENRDGNYGYTF.

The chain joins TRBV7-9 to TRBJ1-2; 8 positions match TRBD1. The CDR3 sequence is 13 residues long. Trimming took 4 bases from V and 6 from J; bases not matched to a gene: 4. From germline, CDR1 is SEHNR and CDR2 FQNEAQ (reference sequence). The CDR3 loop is CASSSQGGDGYTF. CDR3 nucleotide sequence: TGTGCCAGCAGCTCACAGGGGGGAGATGGCTACACCTTC.

The CDR3 region has the DNA TGTGCCTGGAGTACGGATCTAGGTGATCAGCCCCAGCATTTT. This sequence encodes CAWSTDLGDQPQHF. V gene TRBV30 combines with J gene TRBJ1-5; D is undetermined. The ends were cut back, 2 bases at V and 5 bases at J, with 13 bases in the middle. CDR1 is GTSNPN, CDR2 SVGIG, per germline (reference sequence). The CDR3 sequence is 14 residues long.